These 14 T cell receptor beta chains share one sample of origin, sequenced in a study of liver allograft versus peripheral blood T cells. Study details: A comparison was made between T cell receptor repertoires in transplanted livers and those in recipients' peripheral blood.

Via MiXCR, TCRdb re-called the reads, giving one row per CDR3 protein. The sample includes about 12,000 distinct CDR3 sequences, under 30% of them seen just once. All receptors come from a human patient who had a liver transplant. Some T cells may be transferred from the graft donor.

This clonotype was counted many times. The chain links TRBV19 to TRBJ2-1; possible D gene TRBD2, 7 bases. CDR1 is LNHDA and CDR2 is SQIVND in the germline V gene (reference sequence). The CDR3 is made up of 17 amino acids. Deletions cut 2 bases from V and 0 bases from J, with 14 bases between. CDR3 sequence reads: CASSIIGGGGSYNEQFF. CDR3 nucleotides: TGTGCCAGTAGTATAATAGGGGGGGGGGGCTCCTACAATGAGCAGTTCTTC.

The chain employs TRBV19 and TRBJ2-1; D is tentatively TRBD1 or TRBD2 (5 bases each). Germline V gene data show CDR1 as LNHDA and CDR2 as SQIVND (reference sequence). V gave up 8 bases and J gave up 8 bases, with 22 bases separating them. The CDR3 loop spans 15 amino acids. In DNA, the CDR3 is TGTGCCAGTGGTGGTATTGGGGGAGAGAGCGATGAGCAGTTCTTC. Protein sequence: CASGGIGGESDEQFF.

This clonotype has ten or more counts. The gene calls are TRBV6-7 and TRBJ2-4; D possibly uses TRBD1 or TRBD2 (5 bases each). TRBV6-7 counts as an open reading frame of uncertain function. V shed 2 bases and J shed 1 base, with 15 bases lying between them. This CDR3 is built from 17 residues. The CDR3, as DNA: TGTGCCAGCAGTTACCCCCAGGGTTGGGGGGCCAAAAACATTCAGTACTTC. Its protein is CASSYPQGWGAKNIQYF.

This clonotype is medium-sized within its sample. The chain employs TRBV28 and TRBJ2-3; possibly TRBD1 or TRBD2 for D (6 bases each). Germline-derived CDR1 and CDR2 are MDHEN and SYDVKM. The CDR3 contains 15 residues. V was clipped by 3 bases and J by 4 bases, with 14 bases between them. CDR3 nucleotide sequence: TGTGCCAGCAGTTTTTTAGGGGGAGGTCCAGATACGCAGTATTTT. The encoded protein is CASSFLGGGPDTQYF.

This clonotype was counted ten times or more. The chain joins TRBV6-2 or TRBV6-3 to TRBJ2-1; 7 nucleotides align to TRBD1. The CDR3 sequence is 13 residues long. Germline V lookup: CDR1 MNHEY, CDR2 SVGEGT. V was pared by 6 bases and J by 9 bases, with 8 bases of the junction left unmatched. The CDR3 bases are TGTGCCAGCAGCCGGACAGGTTTACTTGAGCAGTTCTTC. It specifies CASSRTGLLEQFF.

V gene TRBV6-5 combines with J gene TRBJ1-6; D not resolved. The germline V gene encodes CDR1 MNHEY and CDR2 SVGAGI. The CDR3 length is 14 residues. V was cut by 2 bases and J by 5 bases, with 7 bases left in between. CDR3 DNA sequence: TGTGCCAGCAGTTACGGGCAAAATAATTCACCCCTCCACTTT. Protein sequence: CASSYGQNNSPLHF.

This chain links TRBV6-5 with TRBJ1-4; 7 nucleotides match TRBD1. Trimming at V came to 6 bases and at J to 2 bases, leaving 12 bases not matched to a gene. Germline CDR1 and CDR2: MNHEY and SVGAGI. This CDR3 is built from 17 residues. The CDR3 loop is CASRLGQIPTTNEKLFF. CDR3 bases: TGTGCCAGCAGGCTGGGACAGATACCCACCACTAATGAAAAACTGTTTTTT.

There are a few counts of this clonotype. The V and J genes are TRBV5-4 and TRBJ2-3; D remains unclear. The germline V and J ends were trimmed by 4 bases and 6 bases, with 12 bases remaining between them. CDR3 length: 13 residues. Germline V lookup: CDR1 SGHNT, CDR2 YYREEE (reference sequence). The CDR3 DNA sequence: TGTGCCAGCAGCCGTGAGCGCCCCGATACGCAGTATTTT. Amino acid sequence: CASSRERPDTQYF. Full variable domain (remainder filled in from reference TRBV5-4 and TRBJ2-3): ETGVTQSPTHLIKTRGQQVTLRCSSQSGHNTVSWYQQALGQGPQFIFQYYREEENGRGNFPPRFSGLQFPNYSSELNVNALELDDSALYLCASSRERPDTQYFGPGTRLTVL.

This clonotype was recorded many times. The V call is TRBV6-1, the J call TRBJ2-1; 9 bases align to TRBD2. CDR1 MNHNS and CDR2 SASEGT come from the germline V gene. This CDR3 spans 14 amino acids. The J segment lost 9 bases and the V segment lost 7 bases, leaving 10 bases of the junction unmatched. CDR3 residues: CASTLLAGVGEQFF. CDR3 DNA sequence: TGTGCCAGCACTCTTTTAGCGGGAGTCGGTGAGCAGTTCTTC.

The chain is built from TRBV5-4 and TRBJ1-2; D is uncertain. Germline lookup yields CDR1 SGHNT and CDR2 YYREEE (reference sequence). The ends were cut back, 5 bases at V and 5 bases at J, with 16 bases in the middle. The CDR3 is 14 residues long. The CDR3 nucleotides read TGTGCCAGCAGATTTGGATTGACGGGTTATGGCTACACCTTC. Translation gives CASRFGLTGYGYTF.

This clonotype was detected a few times. As DNA, the CDR3 is TGTGCCAGCAGTTACTCAAAAGAACGCGAGCAGTACTTC. This gives the protein CASSYSKEREQYF. The rearrangement uses TRBV6-5 and TRBJ2-7; D gene unclear. The CDR3 totals 13 residues. Deletions cut 0 bases from V and 6 bases from J, with 9 bases between. Germline V gene lookup returns CDR1 MNHEY and CDR2 SVGAGI.

This clonotype is medium-sized (0.01 to 0.1%) in the sample. The chain joins TRBV6-1 to TRBJ1-2; D possibly corresponds to TRBD1 (6 bases). The V gene's germline CDR1 is MNHNS and CDR2 SASEGT. This CDR3 has 15 residues. Trimming removed 1 base from V and 0 bases from J, with 9 bases in between. CDR3 residues: CASSEEAGANYGYTF. The CDR3 nucleotides read TGTGCCAGCAGTGAAGAGGCAGGGGCTAACTATGGCTACACCTTC.

J is TRBJ2-2 and V is TRBV28; D gene uncertain. V lost 6 bases and J 7 bases, leaving 9 bases between the germline ends. Looked up from germline, CDR1 is MDHEN and CDR2 is SYDVKM. The length of the CDR3 is 12 residues. This CDR3 reads CASRMTLGELFF. DNA of the CDR3: TGTGCCAGCAGAATGACTCTCGGGGAGCTGTTTTTT.

The gene calls are TRBV10-3 and TRBJ2-7; 10 bases match TRBD1. The trim removed 0 bases at V and 2 bases at J, leaving 1 base unmatched. CDR3 size: 15 residues. The germline V gene has CDR1 ENHRY and CDR2 SYGVKD. CDR3 nucleotide sequence: TGTGCCATCAGTGAGTCGGGGACAGGGGCCTACGAGCAGTACTTC. Its protein is CAISESGTGAYEQYF.